This TCR beta chain stems from a study of early T cells in non-severe SARS-CoV-2 infection. About the research overall: It was bulk RNA from unsorted whole blood that was sequenced, and the chains were unpaired. General study results and limits: Matching results from VDJdb favored anti-spike CD8 responses, leaving private and CD4 specificities undetected.

Individual cDNA molecules received unique molecular identifiers. MiXCR, run by TCRdb on the 5' RACE reads, gives a single entry per CDR3 protein. The sample includes around 40,000 distinct CDR3 sequences, about a tenth seen only once; the top ten take approximately 8.7%. V trimming: 4 bases; J trimming: 2 bases; junction bases outside the gene matches: 9. The CDR3 has 16 residues. Germline loops: CDR1 MNHEY, CDR2 SVGEGT. A word on this clonotype: As yet, its antigen is unknown.

The chain combines TRBV6-2 or TRBV6-3 with TRBJ1-2, with TRBD1 matching 8 bases. This sequence originates from an adult who was a healthcare worker with PCR-confirmed SARS-CoV-2 infection or an uninfected control (not recorded which). The sequenced sample consisted of whole blood. DNA of the CDR3: TGTGCCAGCAGTTTCTTCTCAGGGGGCATCAACTATGGCTACACCTTC. Protein sequence: CASSFFSGGINYGYTF.